The TCR beta chain described here comes from a study of blood T cell repertoires in COVID-19. The CDR3 extends over 17 amino acids. The V and J ends lost 0 bases and 1 base, in that order; junction bases with no gene match: 8. Looked up from germline, CDR1 is LNHNV and CDR2 is YYDKDF (reference sequence). Generated by immunoSEQ multiplex PCR, the TCRdb table keeps only in-frame clones and is missing some. This table has about 260,000 clones, more than 70% appearing once. Sequencing was done on a sample of peripheral blood. The clonotype was recovered from a woman aged 30 to 39 with COVID-19, enrolled during active disease. V gene TRBV15 combines with J gene TRBJ2-5, with TRBD2 matching over 7 bases. CDR3 residues: CATSRDLAGDLQETQYF. The CDR3 DNA reads TGTGCCACCAGCAGAGATTTGGCGGGAGACCTCCAAGAGACCCAGTACTTC.